Presented here are 8 T cell receptor beta chains from one specimen sequenced in a study of blood T cell repertoires in COVID-19. Assay: immunoSEQ multiplex PCR; the TCRdb copy retains only in-frame clones and omits some. The data contain some 180,000 clones, around nine tenths of them singletons. Sequencing was carried out using peripheral blood. The receptors originated from a man aged 45 to 65 with COVID-19, enrolled during active disease.

V gene TRBV27 combines with J gene TRBJ1-1, with D perhaps matching TRBD1 (6 bases). The germline CDR1 and CDR2 sequences are MNHEY and SMNVEV (reference sequence). The length of the CDR3 is 15 residues. Trimming took 4 bases from V and 1 from J, leaving 13 bases between them. In DNA form, the CDR3 reads TGTGCCAGCAGTTCGAACAGGGTAGGGAACACTGAAGCTTTCTTT. Encoded protein: CASSSNRVGNTEAFF.

This chain connects TRBV29-1 to TRBJ1-1; D remains unclear. V lost 4 bases, J lost 1 base, and 7 bases lay in between. CDR1 is SQVTM and CDR2 is ANQGSEA in the germline V gene. This CDR3 spans 12 amino acids. CDR3 in DNA: TGCAGCGTTGGGCCCCGGAACACTGAAGCTTTCTTT. It is translated as CSVGPRNTEAFF.

The chain joins TRBV4-2 to TRBJ2-7; maybe TRBD2 (6 bases). V was cut by 1 base and J by 1 base, with 11 bases left in between. The CDR3 sequence is 15 residues long. Per the germline V gene, CDR1 is LGHNA and CDR2 is YNFKEQ. In DNA form, the CDR3 reads TGTGCCAGCAGCCAAGCGGGCGGGGAATCCTACGAGCAGTACTTC. Amino acids: CASSQAGGESYEQYF.

V gene TRBV12-3 or TRBV12-4 combines with J gene TRBJ1-1, with D possibly matching TRBD1 (6 bases). V was pared by 5 bases and J by 10 bases, with 17 bases between. The CDR3 extends over 13 amino acids. The DNA of the CDR3 is TGTGCCAGCAGTGCCGGGACAATGATATTAGCTTTCTTT. Translating it yields CASSAGTMILAFF.

This clone was detected once. The V gene is TRBV6-5, the J gene TRBJ2-1; D is perhaps TRBD2 (6 bases). This CDR3 contains 15 residues. Trimming cost V 7 bases and J 5 bases, with 18 bases left between them. Looked up from germline, CDR1 is MNHEY and CDR2 is SVGAGI. The chain's CDR3 is CASTSEGRGDNEQFF. The CDR3 DNA reads as TGTGCCAGCACTTCCGAGGGGCGCGGGGACAATGAGCAGTTCTTC.

This clone has a handful of counts. The J gene is TRBJ2-1, the V gene TRBV21-1; the table assigns TRBD2, which was not confirmed against the DNA. TRBV21-1 is shown as a pseudogene. This CDR3 region has 15 residues. CDR3 loop: CASGRGTSGMLKQFF. CDR3 DNA: TGTGCCAGCGGACGGGGGACTAGCGGCATGTTGAAGCAGTTCTTC.

The chain combines TRBV5-1 with TRBJ2-7, with 13 bases that match TRBD2. Germline values: CDR1 SGHRS, CDR2 YFSETQ. J lost 2 bases, V lost 4 bases, and 9 bases had no gene match. CDR3 length: 17 residues. The CDR3 loop is CASSRTGTSGATYEQYF. The CDR3, as DNA: TGCGCCAGCAGCCGTACCGGGACTAGCGGGGCCACCTACGAGCAGTACTTC.

This clone occurred a few times. CDR3: CASRHQTGTGRYEQYF. CDR3 coding DNA: TGTGCCAGCAGGCACCAAACCGGGACAGGGAGGTACGAGCAGTACTTC. The V and J genes are TRBV27 and TRBJ2-7; 9 bases are a match to TRBD1. In germline, CDR1 is MNHEY, CDR2 SMNVEV (reference sequence). This CDR3 is built from 16 residues. V lost 6 bases to trimming and J lost 4 bases; unmatched junction nucleotides: 13.